The 19 T cell receptor beta chains below come from one sample, sequenced in a study of blood T cells in healthy people across ages. A J-beta primer mix and a sample-barcoded 5' primer were used in a second PCR of roughly 6 to 11 cycles. TCRdb re-analysed the 5' RACE reads in MiXCR, keeping a single row per CDR3 protein. The sample lists 700,000 to 1,000,000 distinct CDR3 sequences; under 45% were seen once. The specimen was blood. These TCRs come from a man aged 55 to 69 in good health.

The rearrangement links TRBV3-1 to TRBJ2-6; 9 positions agree with TRBD2. Germline-derived CDR1 and CDR2 are LGHDT and YNNKEL (reference sequence). V lost 0 bases and J lost 0; bases outside the gene matches: 9. This CDR3 is 20 amino acids long. For the CDR3, the DNA is TGTGCCAGCAGCCAAGATCCGGTAGCGGGGGCCCTCTCTGGGGCCAACGTCCTGACTTTC. As protein: CASSQDPVAGALSGANVLTF.

Points on this clonotype: A much larger clone differs from this one at a single base, so this may be a read error. J is TRBJ2-5 and V is TRBV7-9, with 7 bases identical to TRBD1. This CDR3 is built from 15 residues. The germline V gene encodes CDR1 SEHNR and CDR2 FQNEAQ (reference sequence). The CDR3, as DNA: TGTGCCTGCAGCTATTCCTGGGACAGTCAAGAGACCCAGTACTTC. Protein sequence: CACSYSWDSQETQYF.

This sequence joins TRBV10-3 and TRBJ2-4; TRBD2 aligns across 9 bases. V trimming: 4 bases; J trimming: 5 bases; junction bases outside the gene matches: 0. CDR3 length: 13 amino acids. The germline CDR1 and CDR2 sequences are ENHRY and SYGVKD. The CDR3 protein is CAISGTSENIQYF. CDR3 coding DNA: TGTGCCATCAGTGGGACTAGCGAAAACATTCAGTACTTC.

This chain connects TRBV9 to TRBJ2-6; D may correspond to TRBD1 or TRBD2 (6 bases each). This CDR3 is 19 amino acids long. The V gene lost 3 bases and the J gene lost 0 bases, with 19 bases spanning the gap. Germline V gene sequence: CDR1 SGDLS, CDR2 YYNGEE. CDR3 in DNA: TGTGCCAGCAGCGCCAAAGGGGGGAACCTAATCTCTGGGGCCAACGTCCTGACTTTC. Translating it yields CASSAKGGNLISGANVLTF.

This chain uses TRBV5-6 with TRBJ2-7, with D tentatively TRBD1 (6 bases). The germline V and J ends were trimmed by 2 bases and 2 bases, with 8 bases remaining between them. The CDR3 loop spans 13 amino acids. CDR1 SGHDT and CDR2 YYEEEE come from the germline V gene. The CDR3 loop is CASSFRGPYEQYF. For the CDR3, the DNA is TGTGCCAGCAGCTTCAGGGGCCCCTACGAGCAGTACTTC.

The chain couples TRBV5-6 to TRBJ2-1; a possible D gene is TRBD2 (6 bases). Germline assignment: CDR1 SGHDT and CDR2 YYEEEE. The CDR3 has 19 residues. With 3 bases removed from V and 0 bases from J, the gap between germline ends came to 22 bases. The CDR3 nucleotides read TGTGCCAGCAGCTCCGGACCGCGGGACGGTTTTAGCTCCTACAATGAGCAGTTCTTC. This encodes CASSSGPRDGFSSYNEQFF.

This clonotype was seen a handful of times. The V gene is TRBV4-3, the J gene TRBJ2-1; 8 nucleotides line up with TRBD2. With V trimmed by 0 bases and J by 14 bases, 6 bases remained unmatched. This CDR3 comprises 13 residues. Germline loops: CDR1 LGHNA, CDR2 YSLEER. The CDR3 DNA reads as TGCGCCAGCAGCCAAGACAAGCGGGGGAGGAAGTTCTTC. It specifies CASSQDKRGRKFF.

The chain combines TRBV12-3 or TRBV12-4 with TRBJ2-7; D may be TRBD1 (7 bases). The CDR3 runs to 15 residues. V was cut by 8 bases and J by 5 bases, with 22 bases left in between. CDR3 DNA: TGTGCCAGCGCCGGGGGCGGCAGGGGGTCCAACGAGCAGTACTTC. As protein: CASAGGGRGSNEQYF.

The J gene is TRBJ1-5, the V gene TRBV6-2 or TRBV6-3; tentatively, D is TRBD1 (5 bases). The CDR3 length is 15 residues. Germline CDR1 and CDR2: MNHEY and SVGEGT. V lost 5 bases and J 1 base, leaving 12 bases between the germline ends. The CDR3 bases are TGTGCCAGCAGTAGCACAGGAGCCAGCAATCAGCCCCAGCATTTT. Translating gives CASSSTGASNQPQHF.

This clonotype was counted only a few times. The chain uses TRBV20-1 and TRBJ2-5, with no clear D. Germline V gene data show CDR1 as DFQATT and CDR2 as SNEGSKA (reference sequence). V shed 2 bases and J shed 0 bases, with 13 bases lying between them. This CDR3 contains 15 residues. The CDR3 spells CSARSFGLYQETQYF. CDR3 nucleotide sequence: TGCAGTGCTAGATCCTTCGGCTTGTACCAAGAGACCCAGTACTTC.

This clonotype was detected only a few times. The chain joins TRBV6-5 to TRBJ1-1; the D is unclear. V dropped 7 bases and J dropped 0 bases, with 12 bases sitting between them. The CDR3 covers 14 residues. Germline CDR1 MNHEY, CDR2 SVGAGI. CDR3 sequence: CASIPDGVNTEAFF. CDR3 coding DNA: TGTGCCAGCATTCCAGACGGAGTGAACACTGAAGCTTTCTTT.

Points on this clonotype: One end of the junction varies from germline; a read error may be responsible. The genes are TRBV20-1 and TRBJ2-3; tentatively, D is TRBD1 (5 bases). The CDR3 is 13 residues long. Germline assignment: CDR1 DFQATT and CDR2 SNEGSKA (reference sequence). The CDR3 nucleotides read TGCAGTGCGCCGAGCCGAGCCACAGGTACGCAGTATTTT. Encoded protein: CSAPSRATGTQYF.

Comment on this clonotype: The junction differs from germline at one of its ends, possibly a read error. The chain employs TRBV13 and TRBJ2-1, with TRBD2 matching 14 bases. Germline CDR1 and CDR2: PRHDT and FYEKMQ (reference sequence). This CDR3 is 17 amino acids long. CDR3 residues: CASSPRLAGGPYSEQFF. DNA for the CDR3: TGTGCCAGCAGCCCCCGACTAGCGGGGGGGCCCTACAGTGAGCAGTTCTTC.

The chain recombines TRBV6-1 with TRBJ2-3, with D maybe TRBD1 (5 bases). Germline V CDR1 and CDR2: MNHNS, SASEGT. The germline V and J ends were trimmed by 6 bases and 0 bases, with 19 bases remaining between them. The CDR3 sequence is 17 residues long. The CDR3 coding sequence is TGTGCCAGCAGAAGTGAACGGGCAGGGATTAGCACAGATACGCAGTATTTT. Protein: CASRSERAGISTDTQYF.

The genes are TRBV29-1 and TRBJ2-7; D may be TRBD2 (6 bases). Trimming left V 6 bases short and J 0 bases short, with 18 bases between. CDR3 length: 15 residues. Germline CDR1 is SQVTM and CDR2 is ANQGSEA. The DNA of the CDR3 is TGCAGCGTCCTTGACCGGGACTTCAGCTCCTACGAGCAGTACTTC. It specifies CSVLDRDFSSYEQYF.

The V and J genes are TRBV7-9 and TRBJ1-1; TRBD1 might be the D (5 bases). The CDR3 consists of 14 residues. Germline V gene sequence: CDR1 SEHNR, CDR2 FQNEAQ (reference sequence). The V gene lost 4 bases and the J gene lost 0 bases, with 9 bases spanning the gap. The CDR3 sequence is CASSSGRLNTEAFF. The CDR3 bases are TGTGCCAGCAGCTCGGGACGGTTGAACACTGAAGCTTTCTTT.

This sequence joins TRBV4-3 and TRBJ2-1; 8 bases are shared with TRBD2. The J segment lost 4 bases and the V segment lost 0 bases, leaving 5 bases of the junction unmatched. Germline CDR1 reads LGHNA; CDR2 reads YSLEER. The CDR3 is 16 residues long. CDR3 amino acids: CASSQERLAGYNEQFF. The CDR3 DNA sequence: TGCGCCAGCAGCCAAGAGAGGCTAGCGGGTTACAATGAGCAGTTCTTC.

The chain uses TRBV2 and TRBJ1-1; unclear D gene. V shed 7 bases and J shed 0 bases, with 12 bases lying between them. The germline gives CDR1 SNHLY, CDR2 FYNNEI. The CDR3 is made up of 14 amino acids. Here the CDR3 reads CASIWQVMNTEAFF. DNA for the CDR3: TGTGCCAGCATTTGGCAGGTCATGAACACTGAAGCTTTCTTT.

The rearrangement joins TRBV20-1 to TRBJ1-1; D call uncertain. Germline assignment: CDR1 DFQATT and CDR2 SNEGSKA (reference sequence). CDR3 length: 13 residues. The V end was cut by 0 bases, the J end by 1 base, with 6 bases between. The CDR3 sequence: CSARDLRNTEAFF. CDR3 nucleotide sequence: TGCAGTGCTAGAGATCTAAGGAACACTGAAGCTTTCTTT.